Below are 18 T cell receptor beta chains sequenced from a single sample in a study of OX40 agonist ivuxolimab in advanced cancers. Generated by immunoSEQ multiplex PCR, the TCRdb table keeps only in-frame clones and is missing some. The sample consists of tens of thousands of clones, 87% of them appearing once. The specimen was CD4+ or CD8+ T cells sorted from blood, collected in a trial of the OX40 agonist ivuxolimab. These receptors originate from an adult with an advanced solid tumor such as melanoma, head and neck, liver or kidney cancer.

The chain carries TRBV18 and TRBJ2-5; D may be TRBD1 (6 bases). CDR1 and CDR2 (germline): KGHSH, LQKENI. Between the trimmed V and J ends, which lost 3 bases and 5 bases, there was a span of 16 bases. This CDR3 has 15 residues. CDR3 coding DNA: TGTGCCAGCTCACCTCAAAACAGGGACGGGGAGACCCAGTACTTC. Protein sequence: CASSPQNRDGETQYF.

The V gene is TRBV10-3, the J gene TRBJ1-5; 9 bases are a match to TRBD1. CDR1 and CDR2 (germline): ENHRY, SYGVKD. With 3 bases clipped from V and 2 bases from J, the junction kept 8 bases outside the gene matches. The length of the CDR3 is 17 residues. The CDR3 sequence is CAISDGTGRGGNQPQHF. In nucleotides, the CDR3 is TGTGCCATCAGTGACGGGACAGGGAGGGGAGGCAATCAGCCCCAGCATTTT.

This clone was found once. V gene TRBV7-2 combines with J gene TRBJ2-1; 7 bases are a match to TRBD1. The length of the CDR3 is 14 residues. Germline assignment: CDR1 SGHTA and CDR2 FQGNSA. The trim removed 4 bases at V and 8 bases at J, leaving 8 bases unmatched. The CDR3 spells CASSSPGGRDEQFF. The CDR3 nucleotides read TGTGCCAGCAGCTCTCCAGGGGGACGGGATGAGCAGTTCTTC.

The chain is built from TRBV6-5 and TRBJ1-6; 7 bases are shared with TRBD1. Trimming cost V 3 bases and J 9 bases; bases outside gene matches: 5. Germline CDR1 reads MNHEY; CDR2 reads SVGAGI. CDR3 length equals 14 residues. The CDR3 nucleotides read TGTGCCAGCAGTTATGTCGGACAGGTTTCACCCCTCCACTTT. The encoded protein is CASSYVGQVSPLHF.

The chain recombines TRBV7-9 with TRBJ1-4; D is undetermined. The ends were cut back, 4 bases at V and 5 bases at J, with 11 bases in the middle. In germline, CDR1 is SEHNR, CDR2 FQNEAQ (reference sequence). CDR3 size: 14 residues. The CDR3: CASSSGSGNEKLFF. CDR3 in DNA: TGTGCCAGCAGCTCGGGGAGTGGGAATGAAAAACTGTTTTTT.

The gene calls are TRBV28 and TRBJ2-7; no definite D call. Germline V lookup: CDR1 MDHEN, CDR2 SYDVKM. CDR3 size: 14 residues. The germline V and J ends were trimmed by 0 bases and 0 bases, with 6 bases remaining between them. In DNA, the CDR3 is TGTGCCAGCAGTTTATGGGTCGGCTCCTACGAGCAGTACTTC. The encoded protein is CASSLWVGSYEQYF. The entire variable domain, with the rest obtained from reference TRBV28 and TRBJ2-7, is as follows: DVKVTQSSRYLVKRTGEKVFLECVQDMDHENMFWYRQDPGLGLRLIYFSYDVKMKEKGDIPEGYSVSREKKERFSLILESASTNQTSMYLCASSLWVGSYEQYFGPGTRLTVT.

This sequence joins TRBV11-2 and TRBJ2-1; TRBD2 matches at 8 bases. Germline V gene data show CDR1 as SGHAT and CDR2 as FQNNGV. The junction had 10 bases not matched to a gene; V was cut back by 5 bases and J by 7 bases. CDR3 length: 15 amino acids. The CDR3 DNA is TGTGCCAGCAGCCTCAGGGATAGCGGGACGAATGAGCAGTTCTTC. Translating gives CASSLRDSGTNEQFF. The full variable domain, in which reference TRBV11-2 and TRBJ2-1 provide the parts outside the CDR3, is EAGVAQSPRYKIIEKRQSVAFWCNPISGHATLYWYQQILGQGPKLLIQFQNNGVVDDSQLPKDRFSAERLKGVDSTLKIQPAKLEDSAVYLCASSLRDSGTNEQFFGPGTRLTVL.

The genes are TRBV7-2 and TRBJ2-6; D not resolved. The CDR3 runs 16 residues. V was trimmed by 5 bases and J by 0 bases, leaving 11 bases between them. Germline CDR1 is SGHTA and CDR2 is FQGNSA. The CDR3 sequence: CASSPGRGSGANVLTF. The CDR3 nucleotides are TGTGCCAGCAGCCCAGGACGTGGCTCTGGGGCCAACGTCCTGACTTTC.

The chain carries TRBV2 and TRBJ1-5, with 9 bases fitting TRBD1. Trimming took 6 bases from V and 4 from J; bases not matched to a gene: 4. Germline CDR1 reads SNHLY; CDR2 reads FYNNEI. The CDR3 sequence is 14 residues long. The CDR3 nucleotides read TGTGCCAGCAGACGACAGGGGGTTAATCAGCCCCAGCATTTT. This encodes CASRRQGVNQPQHF. Full variable domain (outside the CDR3, taken from reference TRBV2 and TRBJ1-5): EPEVTQTPSHQVTQMGQEVILRCVPISNHLYFYWYRQILGQKVEFLVSFYNNEISEKSEIFDDQFSVERPDGSNFTLKIRSTKLEDSAMYFCASRRQGVNQPQHFGDGTRLSIL.

The V gene is TRBV4-1, the J gene TRBJ1-1, with 10 positions matching TRBD1. This CDR3 region has 18 residues. Germline V gene sequence: CDR1 MGHRA, CDR2 YSYEKL. Losses at the gene ends were 3 bases for V and 1 base for J; bases not matched to a gene: 11. In DNA, the CDR3 is TGCGCCAGCAGCCACGCGTCCCGGGACAGGGGCCGGAACACTGAAGCTTTCTTT. Protein sequence: CASSHASRDRGRNTEAFF.

In DNA, the CDR3 is TGTGCCTGGACCGACAGGCGGAATTCACCCCTCCACTTT. Amino acids: CAWTDRRNSPLHF. This rearrangement joins TRBV30 to TRBJ1-6, with a possible D match to TRBD1 (6 bases). Germline V gives CDR1 GTSNPN, CDR2 SVGIG (reference sequence). The CDR3 sequence is 13 residues long. Deletions cut 4 bases from V and 7 bases from J, with 11 bases between.

The count of this clone is one. The chain couples TRBV7-2 to TRBJ1-2; D uncertain. The CDR3 has 14 amino acids. Germline assignment: CDR1 SGHTA and CDR2 FQGNSA. V was clipped by 5 bases and J by 2 bases, with 12 bases between them. CDR3 sequence (DNA): TGTGCCAGCAGCACCCCCCCGCGAAACTATGGCTACACCTTC. Its translation is CASSTPPRNYGYTF.

The chain has TRBV9 and TRBJ1-2, with 7 bases aligning to TRBD1. This CDR3 spans 15 amino acids. Germline CDR1 reads SGDLS; CDR2 reads YYNGEE. The V and J ends lost 4 bases and 2 bases, in that order; junction bases with no gene match: 8. The CDR3 coding sequence is TGTGCCAGCAGCTTAGGACAGGCGGTGAACTATGGCTACACCTTC. It is translated as CASSLGQAVNYGYTF.

This clone was recorded only once. The V and J genes are TRBV6-6 and TRBJ1-6; D is perhaps TRBD1 (5 bases). CDR1 is MNHNY and CDR2 is SVGAGI in the germline V gene (reference sequence). Trimming took off 7 bases at V and 5 bases at J, with 18 bases between the two ends. CDR3 length equals 16 residues. The DNA for the CDR3 is TGTGCCAGCAACCAGGGAAGGCAAAGGGATAATTCACCCCTCCACTTT. Translating it yields CASNQGRQRDNSPLHF.

The CDR3 DNA reads TGTGCCATCGCGACTAGCGGGGAAGAGACCCAGTACTTC. As protein: CAIATSGEETQYF. The V call is TRBV10-3, the J call TRBJ2-5, with 11 nucleotides matching TRBD2. There are 13 residues in the CDR3. Per germline, CDR1 ENHRY and CDR2 SYGVKD. V lost 8 bases to trimming and J lost 3 bases; unmatched junction nucleotides: 2.

V gene TRBV6-1 combines with J gene TRBJ2-7, with TRBD2 as a possible D gene (6 bases). Germline V gives CDR1 MNHNS, CDR2 SASEGT. The CDR3 is 13 residues long. Trimming left V 6 bases short and J 2 bases short, with 11 bases between. The CDR3 DNA follows: TGTGCCAGCAGACCAAGACTAGCCTACGAGCAGTACTTC. Translated: CASRPRLAYEQYF.

This clone was observed a handful of times. V and J are TRBV28 and TRBJ1-2; TRBD1 is a possible D gene (5 bases). This CDR3 is 15 amino acids long. Trimming stripped 3 bases from V and 5 bases from J, with 16 bases between. Looked up from germline, CDR1 is MDHEN and CDR2 is SYDVKM. CDR3 nucleotides: TGTGCCAGCAGTTTGGGGAGTGGGGGAGGATATGGCTACACCTTC. It encodes CASSLGSGGGYGYTF.

The J gene is TRBJ1-1, the V gene TRBV28; tentatively, D is TRBD1 (5 bases). This CDR3 comprises 15 residues. V was shortened by 5 bases and J by 5 bases, with 18 bases between the two germline ends. Germline values: CDR1 MDHEN, CDR2 SYDVKM. The CDR3, as DNA: TGTGCCAGCAGTCCCCCCGGGGTTTGGGGGACTGAAGCTTTCTTT. As protein: CASSPPGVWGTEAFF. The full variable domain, with the rest looked up from reference TRBV28 and TRBJ1-1, is DVKVTQSSRYLVKRTGEKVFLECVQDMDHENMFWYRQDPGLGLRLIYFSYDVKMKEKGDIPEGYSVSREKKERFSLILESASTNQTSMYLCASSPPGVWGTEAFFGQGTRLTVV.